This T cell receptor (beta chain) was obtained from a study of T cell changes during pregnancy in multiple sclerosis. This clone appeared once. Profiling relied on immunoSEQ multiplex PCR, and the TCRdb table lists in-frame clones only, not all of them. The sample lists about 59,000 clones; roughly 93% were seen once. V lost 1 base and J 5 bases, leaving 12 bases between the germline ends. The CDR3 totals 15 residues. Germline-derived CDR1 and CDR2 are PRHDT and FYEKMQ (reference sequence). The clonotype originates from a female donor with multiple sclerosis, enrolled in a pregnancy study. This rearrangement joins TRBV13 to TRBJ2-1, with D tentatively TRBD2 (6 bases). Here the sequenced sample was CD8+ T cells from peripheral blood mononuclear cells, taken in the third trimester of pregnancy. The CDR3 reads CASSLAGTGDNEQFF. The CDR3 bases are TGTGCCAGCAGCTTAGCCGGGACTGGAGACAATGAGCAGTTCTTC.